The 22 T cell receptor beta chains below were found in one sample sequenced in a study of blood T cell repertoires in COVID-19. Profiling relied on immunoSEQ multiplex PCR, and the TCRdb table lists in-frame clones only, not all of them. Among 95,000 to 120,000 clones listed, 85% were seen once. The sample was peripheral blood. These receptors all come from an older woman with COVID-19, enrolled during active disease.

The rearrangement joins TRBV30 to TRBJ1-6, with D possibly TRBD1 on 6 matching bases. Germline-derived CDR1 and CDR2 are GTSNPN and SVGIG (reference sequence). The CDR3 is 15 amino acids. V was cut by 1 base and J by 6 bases, with 13 bases left in between. The CDR3 spells CAWSELGALNSPLHF. The CDR3, as DNA: TGTGCCTGGAGTGAGCTGGGGGCCCTTAATTCACCCCTCCACTTT.

V and J are TRBV15 and TRBJ1-2, with D possibly being TRBD1 (5 bases). The length of the CDR3 is 15 residues. V shed 0 bases and J shed 4 bases, with 12 bases lying between them. CDR1 is LNHNV and CDR2 is YYDKDF in the germline V gene (reference sequence). The CDR3 sequence is CATSRDFDSRYGYTF. CDR3 DNA: TGTGCCACCAGCAGAGATTTTGACAGCCGCTATGGCTACACCTTC.

This clone has only one observation. The gene calls are TRBV11-1 and TRBJ2-1, with 8 bases fitting TRBD1. CDR1 is SGHAT, CDR2 FQDESV, per germline (reference sequence). The CDR3 has 12 residues. Trimming removed 6 bases from V and 8 bases from J; junction bases left unmatched: 3. CDR3 region: CASRRQGYEQFF. The CDR3, as DNA: TGTGCCAGCAGACGACAGGGGTATGAGCAGTTCTTC.

This clone was recorded a few times. The chain combines TRBV27 with TRBJ1-4; TRBD1 matches at 8 bases. CDR3 size: 17 residues. With 4 bases clipped from V and 3 bases from J, the junction kept 10 bases outside the gene matches. Germline CDR1 reads MNHEY; CDR2 reads SMNVEV (reference sequence). CDR3 sequence (DNA): TGTGCCAGCAGTTCGTATTCACGGACAGGGTCTAATGAAAAACTGTTTTTT. It is translated as CASSSYSRTGSNEKLFF. Full variable domain (rest looked up from reference TRBV27 and TRBJ1-4): EAQVTQNPRYLITVTGKKLTVTCSQNMNHEYMSWYRQDPGLGLRQIYYSMNVEVTDKGDVPEGYKVSRKEKRNFPLILESPSPNQTSLYFCASSSYSRTGSNEKLFFGSGTQLSVL.

The chain couples TRBV6-5 to TRBJ1-3, with D possibly matching TRBD1 (5 bases). The CDR3 spans 16 residues. Between the trimmed V and J ends, which lost 0 bases and 4 bases, there was a span of 13 bases. Germline V lookup: CDR1 MNHEY, CDR2 SVGAGI. The CDR3 protein is CASSYSSRAGGNTIYF. The CDR3 DNA follows: TGTGCCAGCAGTTACTCGAGTAGGGCAGGGGGAAACACCATATATTTT.

The V call is TRBV11-2, the J call TRBJ1-1, with 8 positions matching TRBD1. The CDR3 totals 14 residues. J gave up 7 bases and V 1 base, and 5 bases lay outside the gene matches. Germline-derived CDR1 and CDR2 are SGHAT and FQNNGV. The CDR3, as DNA: TGTGCCAGCAGCTTAGCCGACAGGGGATATGAAGCTTTCTTT. It yields the protein CASSLADRGYEAFF.

The chain employs TRBV23-1 and TRBJ1-5; the match to TRBD1 covers 9 bases. TRBV23-1 is classed as an ORF, of uncertain function. This CDR3 is 16 amino acids long. The trim removed 6 bases at V and 0 bases at J, leaving 6 bases unmatched. The CDR3 loop is CASSGTGSYSNQPQHF. As DNA, the CDR3 is TGCGCCAGCAGCGGGACAGGGTCTTATAGCAATCAGCCCCAGCATTTT.

The genes are TRBV13 and TRBJ1-2; 7 nucleotides agree with TRBD1. Germline V gives CDR1 PRHDT, CDR2 FYEKMQ (reference sequence). The CDR3 length is 14 residues. With V trimmed by 5 bases and J by 3 bases, 6 bases remained unmatched. The DNA of the CDR3 is TGTGCCAGCAGCCTAACCGGGACAGACTATGGCTACACCTTC. Translated: CASSLTGTDYGYTF.

V and J are TRBV3-1 (or the pseudogene TRBV3-2) and TRBJ1-1; D might be TRBD1 (6 bases). V was trimmed by 4 bases and J by 5 bases, leaving 20 bases between them. The CDR3 has 16 amino acids. CDR1 and CDR2 from the germline V gene are LGHDT and YNNKEL (reference sequence). Here the CDR3 reads CASSLHYLQGDTEAFF. The CDR3 coding sequence is TGTGCCAGCAGCCTGCATTACCTACAGGGAGATACTGAAGCTTTCTTT.

This clone was seen only once. V usage is TRBV5-1 and J usage is TRBJ2-3; 13 bases match TRBD2. This CDR3 is 19 amino acids long. The germline gives CDR1 SGHRS, CDR2 YFSETQ. V was pared by 6 bases and J by 2 bases, with 15 bases of the junction left unmatched. The CDR3 here is CASKTGQLGLAGPTDTQYF. Here the CDR3 DNA reads TGCGCCAGCAAAACGGGACAGCTGGGACTAGCGGGGCCCACAGATACGCAGTATTTT. The whole variable domain, filled in from reference TRBV5-1 and TRBJ2-3, reads KAGVTQTPRYLIKTRGQQVTLSCSPISGHRSVSWYQQTPGQGLQFLFEYFSETQRNKGNFPGRFSGRQFSNSRSEMNVSTLELGDSALYLCASKTGQLGLAGPTDTQYFGPGTRLTVL.

This clone has just a few counts. The gene calls are TRBV2 and TRBJ1-5; tentative D call: TRBD1 (5 bases). The V and J ends lost 9 bases and 6 bases respectively, with 15 bases between them. Germline loops: CDR1 SNHLY, CDR2 FYNNEI. CDR3 length: 13 residues. The CDR3 DNA follows: TGTGCCAGTACTACAGGAATAGTTCAGCCCCAGCATTTT. It codes for CASTTGIVQPQHF.

J is TRBJ1-3 and V is TRBV6-6; TRBD1 is a possible D gene (5 bases). The V gene's germline CDR1 is MNHNY and CDR2 SVGAGI (reference sequence). Between the trimmed V and J ends, which lost 7 bases and 4 bases, there was a span of 14 bases. The length of the CDR3 is 14 residues. The CDR3 bases are TGTGCCAGCAACTCCGGGACTGGAGGAAACACCATATATTTT. It is translated as CASNSGTGGNTIYF.

The chain uses TRBV9 and TRBJ2-7; 7 nucleotides match TRBD1. The CDR3 is made up of 14 amino acids. Per the germline V gene, CDR1 is SGDLS and CDR2 is YYNGEE. With 4 bases clipped from V and 0 bases from J, the junction kept 4 bases outside the gene matches. For the CDR3, the DNA is TGTGCCAGCAGCCCGGGACAGATCTCCTACGAGCAGTACTTC. Its translation: CASSPGQISYEQYF.

V and J are TRBV29-1 and TRBJ1-4, with 7 bases identical to TRBD1. From germline, CDR1 is SQVTM and CDR2 ANQGSEA. The CDR3 length is 13 residues. After removal of 4 bases from V and 8 bases from J, the junction contained 7 bases not matched to a gene. CDR3 loop: CSVARGLGEKLFF. The CDR3 DNA reads as TGCAGCGTTGCGAGGGGGCTAGGGGAAAAACTGTTTTTT.

In the case of this clone: The junction does not match germline at one end; this may be a read error. The V call is TRBV18, the J call TRBJ2-7; TRBD1 is a possible D gene (6 bases). The germline gives CDR1 KGHSH, CDR2 LQKENI. The CDR3 is 13 residues long. The CDR3 bases are TGTGCCAGCTCCCCACCGTTCAGGGGCCCGCAGTACTTC. The encoded protein is CASSPPFRGPQYF. Together with reference TRBV18 and TRBJ2-7, the CDR3 gives the full variable domain: NAGVMQNPRHLVRRRGQEARLRCSPMKGHSHVYWYRQLPEEGLKFMVYLQKENIIDESGMPKERFSAEFPKEGPSILRIQQVVRGDSAAYFCASSPPFRGPQYFGPGTRLTVT.

The V call is TRBV9, the J call TRBJ1-1; TRBD1 might be the D (5 bases). Trimming shortened V by 2 bases and J by 4 bases, and 18 bases separated the two germline ends. The CDR3 is 16 residues long. Germline loops: CDR1 SGDLS, CDR2 YYNGEE. For the CDR3, the DNA is TGTGCCAGCAGCGTTGGGGCCCCCGAAGAAGGCACTGAAGCTTTCTTT. Its protein is CASSVGAPEEGTEAFF.

This clone was detected once. The V and J genes are TRBV19 and TRBJ1-6; TRBD1 matches at 10 bases. Germline V CDR1 and CDR2: LNHDA, SQIVND (reference sequence). V lost 5 bases, J lost 9 bases, and 7 bases stayed unmatched. CDR3 length equals 15 residues. The CDR3 reads CASSPRQGASSPLHF. CDR3 in DNA: TGTGCCAGTAGTCCGCGACAGGGGGCCAGTTCACCCCTCCACTTT.

This clone was counted a single time. This chain uses TRBV3-1 (or the pseudogene TRBV3-2) with TRBJ1-2; perhaps TRBD1 as D (5 bases). The CDR3 is 13 residues long. Per germline, CDR1 LGHDT and CDR2 YNNKEL (reference sequence). V lost 4 bases to trimming and J lost 2 bases, with 8 bases between them. In DNA, the CDR3 is TGTGCCAGCAGCCGAGACAGAAACTATGGCTACACCTTC. Amino acid sequence: CASSRDRNYGYTF.

The V and J genes are TRBV9 and TRBJ2-2; D gene uncertain. The V and J ends lost 0 bases and 3 bases respectively, with 9 bases between them. Germline V CDR1 and CDR2: SGDLS, YYNGEE. The CDR3 loop spans 15 amino acids. CDR3 DNA: TGTGCCAGCAGCGTAGATCGGAGCTACACCGGGGAGCTGTTTTTT. This sequence encodes CASSVDRSYTGELFF.

The chain carries TRBV4-2 and TRBJ2-7, with TRBD1 identical over 10 bases. Unmatched junction bases numbered 7, after V lost 6 bases and J lost 5 bases. Germline V gene sequence: CDR1 LGHNA, CDR2 YNFKEQ. This CDR3 is built from 14 residues. The CDR3 spells CASSPRDRGHEQYF. The CDR3 nucleotides are TGTGCCAGCAGTCCTCGGGACAGGGGACACGAGCAGTACTTC.

The rearrangement joins TRBV12-3 or TRBV12-4 to TRBJ1-2, with a tentative D call TRBD1 (6 bases). This CDR3 spans 13 amino acids. V lost 2 bases and J 6 bases, leaving 10 bases between the germline ends. CDR3: CASSLRGGDGYTF. DNA of the CDR3: TGTGCCAGCAGTTTAAGGGGGGGCGATGGCTACACCTTC.

The chain uses TRBV7-9 and TRBJ2-1, with D tentatively TRBD2 (6 bases). The CDR3 is 18 residues long. With 4 bases removed from V and 4 bases from J, the gap between germline ends came to 23 bases. From germline, CDR1 is SEHNR and CDR2 FQNEAQ (reference sequence). CDR3 nucleotide sequence: TGTGCCAGCAGCTCATGGCGTACTTCATTTCGGGGGTACAATGAGCAGTTCTTC. Its protein is CASSSWRTSFRGYNEQFF.